One sample yielded the 28 T cell receptor beta chains listed below, sequenced in a study of blood T cell repertoires in COVID-19. This table comes from immunoSEQ multiplex PCR, and its TCRdb copy is limited to in-frame clones, with some not included. The repertoire holds 430,000 or so clones, with around nine tenths as singletons. The sample was PBMCs or T cells enriched from blood (not recorded which). The receptors stem from a woman aged 18-29 years who had been exposed to COVID-19.

The genes are TRBV6-1 and TRBJ2-1; 8 bases are a match to TRBD1. V was clipped by 3 bases and J by 9 bases; unmatched bases: 13. CDR3 length equals 16 residues. Per germline, CDR1 MNHNS and CDR2 SASEGT. CDR3 sequence (DNA): TGTGCCAGCAGTGATAAATCCGGGACAGGACGCAGTGAGCAGTTCTTC. The encoded protein is CASSDKSGTGRSEQFF.

In DNA, the CDR3 is TGCAGCGTCAAAACGGTTGGCTCTGGGGCCAACGTCCTGACTTTC. It is translated as CSVKTVGSGANVLTF. The J gene is TRBJ2-6, the V gene TRBV29-1; D gene unclear. V was cut by 6 bases and J by 0 bases, with 12 bases left in between. This CDR3 is 15 amino acids long. Germline V gene lookup returns CDR1 SQVTM and CDR2 ANQGSEA.

A few counts support this clone. CDR3: CASSLAGITGELFF. The CDR3 DNA is TGCGCCAGCAGCTTGGCGGGAATAACCGGGGAGCTGTTTTTT. The chain joins TRBV5-1 to TRBJ2-2, with D possibly being TRBD2 (5 bases). This CDR3 contains 14 residues. Germline V lookup: CDR1 SGHRS, CDR2 YFSETQ. The ends were cut back, 0 bases at V and 5 bases at J, with 8 bases in the middle.

J is TRBJ2-7 and V is TRBV10-2, with 7 bases identical to TRBD2. The CDR3 covers 15 residues. The ends lost 2 bases at V and 2 bases at J; junction bases unmatched: 6. Looked up from germline, CDR1 is WSHSY and CDR2 is SAAADI. The CDR3 nucleotides read TGCGCCAGCAGTGAGGACCTAGCGGACCCCTACGAGCAGTACTTC. This codes for CASSEDLADPYEQYF.

The chain couples TRBV19 to TRBJ2-1, with TRBD2 matching 12 bases. V gave up 6 bases and J gave up 7 bases; unmatched junction bases: 7. Germline V CDR1 and CDR2: LNHDA, SQIVND (reference sequence). This CDR3 has 15 amino acids. The CDR3, as DNA: TGTGCCAGTAGCCCCCTAGCGGGAGGGTTGAATGAGCAGTTCTTC. Its protein is CASSPLAGGLNEQFF.

This clone was counted a single time. The CDR3 here is CASSLLRTGEEKLFF. The DNA of the CDR3 is TGTGCCAGCAGCTTATTAAGGACAGGGGAAGAAAAACTGTTTTTT. V gene TRBV7-9 combines with J gene TRBJ1-4; 9 bases align to TRBD1. The CDR3 spans 15 residues. V lost 2 bases, J lost 8 bases, and 6 bases stayed unmatched. Per germline, CDR1 SEHNR and CDR2 FQNEAQ (reference sequence).

The sample holds a few counts of this clone. J is TRBJ2-2 and V is TRBV28; D may be TRBD1 (6 bases). Between the trimmed V and J ends, which lost 8 bases and 5 bases, there was a span of 24 bases. This CDR3 comprises 17 residues. Looked up from germline, CDR1 is MDHEN and CDR2 is SYDVKM. The DNA of the CDR3 is TGTGCCAGCGAGAGACCCCCAGGGGCTGCTAAGACCGGGGAGCTGTTTTTT. This sequence encodes CASERPPGAAKTGELFF.

The chain carries TRBV10-1 and TRBJ2-1, with D possibly being TRBD2 (6 bases). Trimming cost V 0 bases and J 6 bases, with 12 bases left between them. This CDR3 contains 15 residues. The germline gives CDR1 WNHNN, CDR2 SYGVQD (reference sequence). The CDR3 region is CASSESRGGGNEQFF. CDR3 sequence (DNA): TGCGCCAGCAGTGAGTCGCGGGGCGGAGGCAATGAGCAGTTCTTC.

The chain links TRBV6-5 to TRBJ2-7; 7 bases agree with TRBD2. Germline CDR1 is MNHEY and CDR2 is SVGAGI. Trimming took 2 bases from V and 4 from J; bases not matched to a gene: 5. The CDR3 has 14 amino acids. CDR3 in amino acids: CASSYGPGGYEQYF. CDR3 sequence (DNA): TGTGCCAGCAGTTACGGGCCGGGGGGTTACGAGCAGTACTTC.

The rearrangement joins TRBV10-3 to TRBJ1-6; a possible D gene is TRBD1 (5 bases). Trimming stripped 6 bases from V and 5 bases from J, with 11 bases between. Germline lookup yields CDR1 ENHRY and CDR2 SYGVKD. This CDR3 region has 14 residues. CDR3 in amino acids: CAIRPGTHNSPLHF. In nucleotides, the CDR3 is TGTGCCATCAGACCCGGGACTCATAATTCACCCCTCCACTTT.

The V gene is TRBV27, the J gene TRBJ2-1, with 12 bases aligning to TRBD2. CDR3 length equals 14 residues. Germline V gene sequence: CDR1 MNHEY, CDR2 SMNVEV (reference sequence). Losses at the gene ends were 6 bases for V and 5 bases for J; bases not matched to a gene: 2. CDR3 coding DNA: TGTGCCAGCAGGCTAGCGGGGGGGGACAATGAGCAGTTCTTC. Translation gives CASRLAGGDNEQFF.

This chain links TRBV7-9 with TRBJ2-1; possibly TRBD1 for D (6 bases). The CDR3 totals 14 residues. V lost 6 bases and J 1 base, leaving 10 bases between the germline ends. Germline assignment: CDR1 SEHNR and CDR2 FQNEAQ (reference sequence). The CDR3 coding sequence is TGTGCCAGCAGTGCCGGACAGTCCTACAATGAGCAGTTCTTC. It is translated as CASSAGQSYNEQFF.

The gene calls are TRBV3-1 (or the pseudogene TRBV3-2) and TRBJ1-2, with D perhaps TRBD1 (5 bases). V shed 1 base and J shed 8 bases, with 11 bases lying between them. The CDR3 has 13 amino acids. Per germline, CDR1 LGHDT and CDR2 YNNKEL (reference sequence). This chain's CDR3 is CASSQGRVEGYTF. Written as DNA, the CDR3 is TGTGCCAGCAGCCAAGGCAGGGTTGAAGGCTACACCTTC.

This clone was recorded only once. The CDR3 DNA follows: TGTGCCAGCAGCCAAGTTCGGAGGGAGACCCAGTACTTC. It codes for CASSQVRRETQYF. J is TRBJ2-5 and V is TRBV4-2; tentative D call: TRBD2 (5 bases). Trimming shortened V by 1 base and J by 5 bases, and 8 bases separated the two germline ends. The germline CDR1 and CDR2 sequences are LGHNA and YNFKEQ. This CDR3 has 13 amino acids.

The chain carries TRBV6-1 and TRBJ2-6, with D perhaps TRBD1 (5 bases). The CDR3 runs 18 residues. With 2 bases removed from V and 4 bases from J, the gap between germline ends came to 18 bases. Germline CDR1 reads MNHNS; CDR2 reads SASEGT. The CDR3: CASSEPGLGASGANVLTF. Written as DNA, the CDR3 is TGTGCCAGCAGTGAACCTGGTTTAGGGGCGTCAGGGGCCAACGTCCTGACTTTC.

The J gene is TRBJ1-1, the V gene TRBV6-5; weak D call: TRBD1 (5 bases). Germline V lookup: CDR1 MNHEY, CDR2 SVGAGI. Trimming removed 4 bases from V and 3 bases from J, with 9 bases in between. The length of the CDR3 is 13 residues. The CDR3, as DNA: TGTGCCAGCAGTTTCAGGGCTTACACTGAAGCTTTCTTT. It codes for CASSFRAYTEAFF.

The chain has TRBV28 and TRBJ1-1; tentatively, D is TRBD1 (5 bases). Germline V gives CDR1 MDHEN, CDR2 SYDVKM. The CDR3 is made up of 13 amino acids. V lost 6 bases and J 3 bases, leaving 11 bases between the germline ends. The CDR3 DNA reads as TGTGCCAGCAGGACAGTAGGCCACACTGAAGCTTTCTTT. It is translated as CASRTVGHTEAFF.

This rearrangement joins TRBV7-2 to TRBJ2-1; 11 bases fit TRBD2. Trimming cost V 5 bases and J 6 bases; bases outside gene matches: 6. Germline loops: CDR1 SGHTA, CDR2 FQGNSA. The CDR3 runs to 15 residues. The CDR3 bases are TGTGCCAGCAGCACCCACGGGACTAGCGGCAATGAGCAGTTCTTC. Protein product: CASSTHGTSGNEQFF. The complete variable domain, with remaining parts taken from reference TRBV7-2 and TRBJ2-1, reads GAGVSQSPSNKVTEKGKDVELRCDPISGHTALYWYRQSLGQGLEFLIYFQGNSAPDKSGLPSDRFSAERTGGSVSTLTIQRTQQEDSAVYLCASSTHGTSGNEQFFGPGTRLTVL.

The chain couples TRBV9 to TRBJ2-3, with D unresolved. V was trimmed by 0 bases and J by 2 bases, leaving 7 bases between them. CDR3 length: 14 residues. Germline loops: CDR1 SGDLS, CDR2 YYNGEE. For the CDR3, the DNA is TGTGCCAGCAGCGTAGCGGGTAACACAGATACGCAGTATTTT. Translated, it gives CASSVAGNTDTQYF.

This chain joins TRBV27 and TRBJ1-4, with a tentative D call TRBD1 (6 bases). The CDR3 covers 14 residues. V was trimmed by 4 bases and J by 7 bases, leaving 13 bases between them. Germline lookup yields CDR1 MNHEY and CDR2 SMNVEV (reference sequence). CDR3 DNA: TGTGCCAGCAGTTCCACAGGGATCGTTGAAAAACTGTTTTTT. Residues: CASSSTGIVEKLFF.

This clone was seen just once. The chain has TRBV19 and TRBJ1-1; perhaps TRBD1 as D (6 bases). The CDR3 length is 12 residues. The V end lost 9 bases, the J end lost 4 bases, and 12 bases lay between the germline ends. Per the germline V gene, CDR1 is LNHDA and CDR2 is SQIVND (reference sequence). The CDR3 is CASARGFTEAFF. For the CDR3, the DNA is TGTGCCAGCGCCAGGGGATTCACTGAAGCTTTCTTT.

V usage is TRBV19 and J usage is TRBJ2-5; a possible D gene is TRBD2 (6 bases). Between the trimmed V and J ends, which lost 7 bases and 14 bases, there was a span of 11 bases. Germline loops: CDR1 LNHDA, CDR2 SQIVND (reference sequence). The CDR3 is 9 residues long. Here the CDR3 reads CASMGTFYF. The CDR3 coding sequence is TGTGCCAGTATGGGGACTTTTTACTTC.

The J gene is TRBJ1-1, the V gene TRBV6-1; unclear D gene. Germline loops: CDR1 MNHNS, CDR2 SASEGT. CDR3 length: 15 amino acids. The V end was cut by 1 base, the J end by 0 bases, with 9 bases between. The CDR3 here is CASSEVRRMNTEAFF. The CDR3 DNA sequence: TGTGCCAGCAGTGAAGTCCGGAGGATGAACACTGAAGCTTTCTTT.

The J gene is TRBJ1-2, the V gene TRBV29-1, with no clear D. This CDR3 region has 13 residues. Trimming shortened V by 7 bases and J by 0 bases, and 12 bases separated the two germline ends. The germline CDR1 and CDR2 sequences are SQVTM and ANQGSEA. This CDR3 is CSEQHKTNYGYTF. The CDR3 DNA reads as TGCAGCGAACAGCACAAGACTAACTATGGCTACACCTTC.

This chain joins TRBV3-1 (or the pseudogene TRBV3-2) and TRBJ1-2; no firm D call. Trimming removed 1 base from V and 4 bases from J, with 10 bases in between. Germline CDR1 and CDR2: LGHDT and YNNKEL (reference sequence). The CDR3 sequence is 14 residues long. The CDR3, as DNA: TGTGCCAGCAGCCAAGCCGGGAGGCCCTATGGCTACACCTTC. This encodes CASSQAGRPYGYTF.

On this clone: The sample carries other DNA sequences with the same CDR3. V and J are TRBV9 and TRBJ2-3; 11 nucleotides match TRBD2. This CDR3 region has 15 residues. Germline-derived CDR1 and CDR2 are SGDLS and YYNGEE. The trim removed 0 bases at V and 4 bases at J, leaving 1 base unmatched. The CDR3 sequence: CASSVVAGGADTQYF. The CDR3 nucleotides read TGTGCCAGCAGCGTAGTAGCGGGGGGGGCAGATACGCAGTATTTT.

This chain joins TRBV14 and TRBJ2-1; 11 bases agree with TRBD2. Germline V CDR1 and CDR2: SGHDN, FVKESK. The CDR3 totals 14 residues. The V segment lost 6 bases and the J segment 7 bases; nucleotides outside the gene matches: 5. The CDR3 DNA sequence: TGTGCCAGCAGACTAGCGGGAGTTGTTAATGAGCAGTTCTTC. Protein sequence: CASRLAGVVNEQFF.

The chain recombines TRBV7-2 with TRBJ2-7; TRBD2 might be the D (6 bases). Germline V gene data show CDR1 as SGHTA and CDR2 as FQGNSA. The CDR3 runs to 15 residues. Deletions cut 5 bases from V and 6 bases from J, with 20 bases between. CDR3: CASSLDSGDNLEQYF. DNA of the CDR3: TGTGCCAGCAGCCTAGATAGCGGCGACAATCTCGAGCAGTACTTC.